Included here is one T cell receptor (beta chain) sequence, with context. The antigen remains unidentified. The source of the sample is a study of Graves' ophthalmopathy and Graves' hyperthyroidism. V dropped 8 bases and J dropped 2; count of bases not matched to a gene: 6. This CDR3 has 13 amino acids. From germline, CDR1 is SNHLY and CDR2 FYNNEI. Symptoms, serum thyroxine and TRAb, thyroid ultrasound, and orbital computed tomography formed the diagnostic basis. Amplification targeted the TCR beta CDR3 regions, with RNA transcripts as the source material. First-round RT-PCR employed HTBI primers, with a second-round multiplex PCR after it. TCRdb re-analysed the multiplex PCR reads in MiXCR, keeping a single row per CDR3 protein. The sample lists approximately 540,000 distinct CDR3 sequences, approximately 35% occurring once. Study observations and caveats: With roughly 65% sensitivity and roughly 72% specificity, the model predicted ophthalmopathy progression. Detection in blood was also observed for most expanded thyroid clonotypes above 0.001 frequency. Built on 13 signatures, a model told ophthalmopathy apart from stable hyperthyroidism with 85% to 90% sensitivity and around 80% specificity.

Sequences were obtained from peripheral blood or thyroid tissue (not recorded which). The clonotype comes from an adult man with Graves' hyperthyroidism. The genes are TRBV2 and TRBJ2-7; 7 nucleotides match TRBD1. CDR3: CASGGTATYEQYF. The CDR3 bases are TGTGCCAGCGGTGGGACAGCGACCTACGAGCAGTACTTC. Based on the CDR3 plus reference TRBV2 and TRBJ2-7, the full variable domain is EPEVTQTPSHQVTQMGQEVILRCVPISNHLYFYWYRQILGQKVEFLVSFYNNEISEKSEIFDDQFSVERPDGSNFTLKIRSTKLEDSAMYFCASGGTATYEQYFGPGTRLTVT.